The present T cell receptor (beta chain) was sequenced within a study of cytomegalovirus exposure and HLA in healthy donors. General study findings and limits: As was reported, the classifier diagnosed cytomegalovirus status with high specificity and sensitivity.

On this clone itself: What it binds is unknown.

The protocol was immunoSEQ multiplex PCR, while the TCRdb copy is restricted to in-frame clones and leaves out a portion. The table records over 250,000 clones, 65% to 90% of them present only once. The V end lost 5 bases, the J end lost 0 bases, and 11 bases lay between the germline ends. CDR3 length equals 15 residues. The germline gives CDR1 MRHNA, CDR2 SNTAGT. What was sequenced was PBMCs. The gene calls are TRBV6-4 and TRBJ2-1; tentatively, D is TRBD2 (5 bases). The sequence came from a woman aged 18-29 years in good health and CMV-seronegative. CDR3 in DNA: TGTGCCAGCAGTTGGACTTGGAGCTCCTACAATGAGCAGTTCTTC. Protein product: CASSWTWSSYNEQFF.